This T cell receptor (beta chain) was obtained from a study of cytomegalovirus exposure and HLA in healthy donors. The wider study: An earlier analysis identified fewer than 130 million unique TCR beta sequences in approximately 170 million T cells. For the approximately 420 genotyped donors, roughly 80% fell within the Caucasian-associated ancestry cluster.

This clone occurred once. With 60 Vbeta and 13 Jbeta primers, the PCR was carried out. Sequencing was performed with immunoSEQ multiplex PCR; in TCRdb, only in-frame clones are kept and a portion is missing. The sample lists around 140,000 clones, 72% seen once, with approximately 4.2% in the top ten. CDR1 and CDR2 (germline): SGHDT, YYEEEE. Trimming at V came to 4 bases and at J to 7 bases, leaving 13 bases not matched to a gene. This CDR3 spans 15 amino acids. The chain is built from TRBV5-6 and TRBJ1-1; 7 nucleotides match TRBD1. Source material: PBMCs. This sequence originates from a man between 45 and 60 years old in good health and CMV-seropositive. CDR3 residues: CASSPSRTAGGEAFF. DNA of the CDR3: TGTGCCAGCAGCCCGTCCCGGACAGCAGGGGGTGAAGCTTTCTTT.